This T cell receptor beta chain was retrieved from a study of OX40 agonist ivuxolimab in advanced cancers. The overall study: Checkpoint inhibitors had been given previously to 40% of patients. Three patients got partial responses; one had hepatocellular carcinoma and two had cutaneous melanoma.

On this clone: Its antigen is as yet unknown.

Study-wide findings and caveats: The specificity for antigen of the expanded peripheral T cells was not determined.

The CDR3 sequence is 13 residues long. Germline loops: CDR1 ENHRY, CDR2 SYGVKD. The V end lost 7 bases, the J end lost 5 bases, and 15 bases lay between the germline ends. Sequenced by immunoSEQ multiplex PCR; TCRdb stores in-frame clones only, minus some. Here the sample spans about 69,000 clones, about 90% being singletons. This sequence originates from an adult with an advanced solid tumor such as melanoma, head and neck, liver or kidney cancer. The sequencing used CD4+ or CD8+ T cells sorted from blood, collected in a trial of the OX40 agonist ivuxolimab. V and J are TRBV10-3 and TRBJ2-7, with no clear D. The CDR3 spells CAIKVVVEDEQYF. The CDR3 DNA reads as TGTGCCATCAAGGTGGTGGTGGAAGACGAGCAGTACTTC.